Reported below is one T cell receptor beta chain. Its antigen is currently unknown. The CDR3 runs 15 residues. V lost 6 bases and J lost 6; bases outside the gene matches: 13. The sample is drawn from a study of T-cell reconstitution after alpha-beta-depleted transplantation in children. Whole-study results and caveats: Reports say that about two months after transplant, the alpha-beta T cells came out of several hundred graft clones that had expanded. Hyperexpanded clones declined; after one year, newly produced T cells mostly supplied diversity.

Unique molecular identifiers were incorporated into the prepared TCRbeta library. MiXCR was run by TCRdb on the PCR reads, yielding one entry per CDR3 protein. The table has about a million distinct CDR3 sequences, about 29% seen once. This sequence originates from a boy younger than two who had a stem cell transplant for SCID, so the T cells may come from the graft donor. V and J are TRBV12-3 or TRBV12-4 and TRBJ1-2, with 7 positions matching TRBD1. The specimen comprised PBMCs, mostly from graft donor cells, sampled 360 days after TCRalphabeta/CD19-depleted stem cell transplant. CDR3 loop: CASSRGRGRDNGYTF. CDR3 in DNA: TGTGCCAGCAGCCGAGGGAGGGGGCGGGATAATGGCTACACCTTC.